This T cell receptor beta chain was recorded in a study of blood T cell repertoires in COVID-19. For the study at large: Acute-phase and convalescent COVID-19 samples originated in the United States, Italy and Spain. In each case, the material was cDNA or gDNA derived from T cells, B-cell-depleted T cells, or PBMCs.

V lost 4 bases to trimming and J lost 3 bases; unmatched junction nucleotides: 3. This CDR3 region has 16 residues. Germline V lookup: CDR1 LGHNT, CDR2 FRNRAP. Study processing details: It was from reference gene primer amplification that nucleated cell counts were estimated. Sequencing used immunoSEQ multiplex PCR; TCRdb keeps in-frame clones, though not all of them. V, J and clone size were drawn from that table, and D and trimming were deduced from the DNA. Altogether under 95,000 clones are present, just over 90% being singletons, with the ten largest covering roughly 4%. This clone was observed once.

The sequenced sample consisted of peripheral blood. The genes are TRBV12-5 and TRBJ2-1; TRBD2 matches at 13 bases. This clonotype was obtained from a woman aged 45 to 65 in a cohort sampled during active COVID-19. The DNA of the CDR3 is TGTGCTAGTGGTTCGGGACTAGCGGGACTCTACAATGAGCAGTTCTTC. It codes for CASGSGLAGLYNEQFF.